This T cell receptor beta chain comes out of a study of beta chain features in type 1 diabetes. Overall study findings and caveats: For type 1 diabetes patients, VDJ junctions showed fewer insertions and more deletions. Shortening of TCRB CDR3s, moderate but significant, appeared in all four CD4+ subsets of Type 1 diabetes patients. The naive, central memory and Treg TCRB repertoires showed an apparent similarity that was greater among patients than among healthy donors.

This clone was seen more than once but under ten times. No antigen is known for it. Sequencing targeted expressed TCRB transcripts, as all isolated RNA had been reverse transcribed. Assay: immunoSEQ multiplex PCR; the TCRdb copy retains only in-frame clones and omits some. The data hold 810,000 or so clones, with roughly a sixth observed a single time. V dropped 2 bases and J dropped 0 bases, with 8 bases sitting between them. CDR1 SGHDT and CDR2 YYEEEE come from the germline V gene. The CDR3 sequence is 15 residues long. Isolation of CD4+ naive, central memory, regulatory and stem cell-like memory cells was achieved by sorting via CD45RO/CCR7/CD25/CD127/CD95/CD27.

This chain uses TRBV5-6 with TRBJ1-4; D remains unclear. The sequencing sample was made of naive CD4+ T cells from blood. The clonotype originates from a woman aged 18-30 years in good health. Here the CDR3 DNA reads TGTGCCAGCAGCTTTCGAGGTGCAACTAATGAAAAACTGTTTTTT. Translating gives CASSFRGATNEKLFF.